The present T cell receptor (beta chain) was sequenced within a study of T cell changes during pregnancy in multiple sclerosis. V lost 3 bases to trimming and J lost 4 bases; unmatched junction nucleotides: 5. The CDR3 length is 14 residues. Germline V gene lookup returns CDR1 MNHEY and CDR2 SMNVEV (reference sequence). Method: immunoSEQ multiplex PCR; TCRdb's copy keeps in-frame clones and lacks some. The sample records 90,000 to 100,000 clones, 92% being singletons. V and J are TRBV27 and TRBJ1-2, with TRBD1 matching 7 bases. The sequence came from a female donor in good health, enrolled as a control in a pregnancy study. The source was peripheral blood, collected after pregnancy. The CDR3 protein is CASSFRTGSYGYTF. CDR3 bases: TGTGCCAGCAGTTTCCGGACAGGAAGCTATGGCTACACCTTC.